A single sample is the source of the 17 T cell receptor beta chains below, sequenced in a study of T cell repertoires in cytomegalovirus infection. No antigen has been identified for these receptors. One entry per CDR3 protein results from TCRdb running MiXCR on the reads. The sample consists of about 360,000 distinct CDR3 sequences, just under 35% of them appearing once. Sequencing used cultured PBMCs, obtained from culture after CMV antigen stimulation. The source of these receptors is a human donor in good health (CMV status not recorded). Some clones in this sample may be carry-over from other donors' samples.

This rearrangement joins TRBV7-2 to TRBJ2-7; tentatively, D is TRBD1 (5 bases). Germline CDR1 SGHTA, CDR2 FQGNSA. CDR3 length: 13 amino acids. V was trimmed by 1 base and J by 4 bases, leaving 8 bases between them. The CDR3 loop reads CASSLGQRYEQYV. The CDR3 coding sequence is TGTGCCAGCAGCTTAGGACAGAGGTACGAGCAGTACGTC.

The chain is built from TRBV12-3 or TRBV12-4 and TRBJ1-5, with unresolved D. Between the trimmed V and J ends, which lost 6 bases and 3 bases, there was a span of 9 bases. The CDR3 runs to 13 residues. CDR3 DNA sequence: TGTGCCAGCAGCGGACGTACCAATCAGCCCCAGCATTTT. This encodes CASSGRTNQPQHF.

The V and J genes are TRBV27 and TRBJ1-2; D not certain. This CDR3 has 14 residues. Germline V gene data show CDR1 as MNHEY and CDR2 as SMNVEV (reference sequence). The V and J ends lost 6 bases and 5 bases respectively, with 16 bases between them. The CDR3 region is CASSRGWEAYGYTF. The DNA of the CDR3 is TGTGCCAGCAGCCGAGGCTGGGAAGCTTATGGCTACACCTTC.

V gene TRBV7-3 combines with J gene TRBJ2-1; 8 positions match TRBD2. Germline V gene sequence: CDR1 SGHTA, CDR2 FQGTGA. This CDR3 is built from 16 residues. Losses at the gene ends were 2 bases for V and 5 bases for J; bases not matched to a gene: 8. CDR3 sequence reads: CASSLYGGGTNNEQFF. In DNA form, the CDR3 reads TGTGCCAGCAGCTTATACGGCGGGGGGACCAACAATGAGCAGTTCTTC. Based on the CDR3 plus reference TRBV7-3 and TRBJ2-1, the full variable domain is GAGVSQTPSNKVTEKGKYVELRCDPISGHTALYWYRQSLGQGPEFLIYFQGTGAADDSGLPNDRFFAVRPEGSVSTLKIQRTERGDSAVYLCASSLYGGGTNNEQFFGPGTRLTVL.

The chain joins TRBV7-2 to TRBJ2-7; TRBD2 matches at 12 bases. The CDR3 sequence is 15 residues long. From germline, CDR1 is SGHTA and CDR2 FQGNSA. Germline trimming cut 5 bases from V and 3 bases from J; bases unmatched to any gene: 5. The DNA for the CDR3 is TGTGCCAGCAGCCTGACTAGCGGGAGCTTCTACGAGCAGTACTTC. It specifies CASSLTSGSFYEQYF.

This clonotype occurred many times. This chain connects TRBV7-8 to TRBJ2-5; D remains ambiguous. V was pared by 2 bases and J by 5 bases, with 15 bases between. The CDR3 totals 15 residues. CDR1 is SGHVS, CDR2 FQNEAQ, per germline. DNA of the CDR3: TGTGCCAGCAGCTTAACGACGGTCCTGAGGGAGACCCAGTACTTC. Translation: CASSLTTVLRETQYF.

The gene calls are TRBV4-1 and TRBJ2-1, with D tentatively TRBD2 (6 bases). Germline V gene data show CDR1 as MGHRA and CDR2 as YSYEKL. CDR3 length: 16 residues. V dropped 0 bases and J dropped 1 base, with 10 bases sitting between them. CDR3 region: CASSQEGGVSYNEQFF. CDR3 in DNA: TGCGCCAGCAGCCAAGAGGGGGGAGTGTCCTACAATGAGCAGTTCTTC.

The V call is TRBV20-1, the J call TRBJ1-1, with 8 nucleotides matching TRBD1. The CDR3 consists of 13 residues. Per germline, CDR1 DFQATT and CDR2 SNEGSKA (reference sequence). CDR3 coding DNA: TGCAGCGTTTTTCAGGGGGCAGTAACTGAAGCTTTCTTT. This encodes CSVFQGAVTEAFF.

The chain couples TRBV4-3 to TRBJ2-1; D is ambiguous. The ends were cut back, 0 bases at V and 2 bases at J, with 8 bases in the middle. This CDR3 is built from 15 residues. Germline V CDR1 and CDR2: LGHNA, YSLEER. CDR3 residues: CASSQELLTYNEQFF. Written as DNA, the CDR3 is TGCGCCAGCAGCCAAGAACTCCTCACCTACAATGAGCAGTTCTTC.

The chain recombines TRBV7-9 with TRBJ1-2; D uncertain. The CDR3 has 13 residues. Germline V lookup: CDR1 SEHNR, CDR2 FQNEAQ (reference sequence). The V and J ends lost 0 bases and 3 bases respectively, with 5 bases between them. CDR3 DNA sequence: TGTGCCAGCAGCTTAGCGTTAGACTATGGCTACACCTTC. Protein: CASSLALDYGYTF. The full variable domain, rest sourced from reference TRBV7-9 and TRBJ1-2, is DTGVSQNPRHKITKRGQNVTFRCDPISEHNRLYWYRQTLGQGPEFLTYFQNEAQLEKSRLLSDRFSAERPKGSFSTLEIQRTEQGDSAMYLCASSLALDYGYTFGSGTRLTVV.

This chain uses TRBV7-6 with TRBJ2-5, with 11 positions matching TRBD2. CDR1 SGHVS and CDR2 FNYEAQ come from the germline V gene. The V and J ends lost 2 bases and 1 base, in that order; junction bases with no gene match: 6. This CDR3 is 17 amino acids long. This chain's CDR3 is CASSLSRLAGTQETQYF. CDR3 DNA sequence: TGTGCCAGCAGCTTATCTAGACTAGCGGGAACCCAAGAGACCCAGTACTTC.

This clonotype was counted a few times. The chain is built from TRBV7-2 and TRBJ2-3; D may be TRBD1 (7 bases). CDR3 length: 13 amino acids. Germline V gene lookup returns CDR1 SGHTA and CDR2 FQGNSA. This chain's CDR3 is CAKGAGGPDTQYF. CDR3 bases: TGTGCTAAAGGGGCAGGGGGGCCAGATACGCAGTATTTT.

The rearrangement joins TRBV20-1 to TRBJ2-5, with 7 nucleotides matching TRBD2. Germline assignment: CDR1 DFQATT and CDR2 SNEGSKA (reference sequence). CDR3 length equals 13 residues. With 5 bases clipped from V and 1 base from J, the junction kept 4 bases outside the gene matches. This CDR3 reads CSAQREAQETQYF. The CDR3 DNA is TGCAGTGCTCAACGGGAGGCCCAAGAGACCCAGTACTTC.

At least ten counts were recorded for this clonotype. The chain joins TRBV7-2 to TRBJ2-7, with 12 bases matching TRBD2. Looked up from germline, CDR1 is SGHTA and CDR2 is FQGNSA. This CDR3 spans 18 amino acids. V lost 5 bases, J lost 4 bases, and 15 bases stayed unmatched. The CDR3 loop reads CASSTNPTSGSSRYEQYF. CDR3 nucleotides: TGTGCCAGCAGCACCAACCCGACTAGCGGGAGTTCGAGGTACGAGCAGTACTTC.

This clonotype came up a few times. The J gene is TRBJ2-1, the V gene TRBV28, with no clear D. This CDR3 contains 12 residues. Between the trimmed V and J ends, which lost 7 bases and 6 bases, there was a span of 10 bases. Germline loops: CDR1 MDHEN, CDR2 SYDVKM. In DNA, the CDR3 is TGTGCCAGCACCCTACCCCGCAATGAGCAGTTCTTC. Translating gives CASTLPRNEQFF. The complete variable domain, with remaining parts taken from reference TRBV28 and TRBJ2-1, reads DVKVTQSSRYLVKRTGEKVFLECVQDMDHENMFWYRQDPGLGLRLIYFSYDVKMKEKGDIPEGYSVSREKKERFSLILESASTNQTSMYLCASTLPRNEQFFGPGTRLTVL.

In this sample, this clonotype turned up a few times. This chain connects TRBV20-1 to TRBJ1-5, with 9 nucleotides matching TRBD1. The CDR3 runs to 13 residues. Germline CDR1 DFQATT, CDR2 SNEGSKA (reference sequence). Unmatched junction bases numbered 6, after V lost 6 bases and J lost 6 bases. The CDR3 DNA follows: TGCAGTGCCATAACAGGGGGCAGTCAGCCCCAGCATTTT. Translating it yields CSAITGGSQPQHF.

There are many counts of this clonotype. The chain joins TRBV7-6 to TRBJ1-2, with TRBD1 matching over 12 bases. The CDR3 length is 17 residues. J was trimmed by 7 bases and V by 5 bases; bases with no gene match: 14. Germline V gene data show CDR1 as SGHVS and CDR2 as FNYEAQ. CDR3 amino acids: CASSPRGGQGASSGYTF. In DNA, the CDR3 is TGTGCCAGCAGCCCTAGGGGGGGACAGGGGGCTTCCAGTGGCTACACCTTC. Combining the CDR3 with reference TRBV7-6 and TRBJ1-2 gives the whole variable domain GAGVSQSPRYKVTKRGQDVALRCDPISGHVSLYWYRQALGQGPEFLTYFNYEAQQDKSGLPNDRFSAERPEGSISTLTIQRTEQRDSAMYRCASSPRGGQGASSGYTFGSGTRLTVV.